This T cell receptor beta chain was captured in a study of T-cell reconstitution after alpha-beta-depleted transplantation in children. CDR3 size: 17 residues. Germline V gene data show CDR1 as SGHRS and CDR2 as YFSETQ. V was clipped by 1 base and J by 0 bases, with 13 bases between them. Unique molecular identifiers were built into the TCRbeta library. TCRdb redid the calling of the PCR reads with MiXCR, one entry per CDR3 protein. The sample yields 700,000 to 950,000 distinct CDR3 sequences, around 17% seen once. The sequences come from PBMCs, mostly from graft donor cells, collected 360 days after TCRalphabeta/CD19-depleted stem cell transplant. This TCR was sampled from a male patient younger than 18 who had a stem cell transplant for acute lymphoblastic leukemia, so the T cells may come from the graft donor. The chain carries TRBV5-1 and TRBJ1-4, with D unresolved. CDR3 sequence reads: CASSLTARPATNEKLFF. The CDR3 DNA reads TGCGCCAGCAGCTTGACCGCACGACCTGCAACTAATGAAAAACTGTTTTTT.